Here is one T cell receptor (beta chain) with its context. In this sample, this clone turned up a few times. Its binding antigen is unknown. The input lacks base qualities; no much larger clone sits a single base away. V was cut back by 3 bases and J by 4 bases, leaving a gap of 13 bases between them. There are 14 amino acids in the CDR3, from cysteine to phenylalanine inclusive. This entry keeps only the CDR3 DNA: 42 bases, framed from base 1. Based on the germline V gene, the CDR1 and CDR2 sequences are MGHRA and YSYEKL. The record originates from a study of OX40 agonist ivuxolimab in advanced cancers. For the study in its entirety: Ivuxolimab was an agonistic, fully human IgG2 monoclonal antibody directed against OX40 (CD134), a costimulatory receptor. Intravenous ivuxolimab was administered to patients every 2 weeks at six dose levels: 0.01, 0.1, 0.3, 1.5, 3 and 10 mg/kg. Among the roughly 50 dose-escalation patients, approximately 20 had hepatocellular carcinoma, 15 or so melanoma, 9 renal cell carcinoma and 9 head and neck cancer. A male proportion of roughly 80% and a mean age of approximately 61 years, ranging from 23 to 79, were recorded for the dose-escalation cohort. Prior anti-PD-1, anti-PD-L1 or anti-CTLA-4 therapy was permitted, and about two fifths of dose-escalation patients had received checkpoint inhibitors. Partial responses occurred in three dose-escalation patients, of whom one had hepatocellular carcinoma and two had cutaneous melanoma. Peripheral TCRbeta sequencing aimed to test whether ivuxolimab altered TCR sequence diversity and caused clonal T-cell expansion. The monotherapy dose-escalation portion (N of about 50 patients) of the phase I ivuxolimab trial is reported in the paper.

The trial excluded patients who had a history of autoimmune disease or who were on systemic immunosuppression. In every dose cohort, peripheral blood was drawn for TCR sequencing at baseline, cycle 4 day 1, and cycle 7 day 1. The samples were taken from a phase I, first-in-human, multicenter, open-label dose-escalation trial of ivuxolimab. Adults with locally advanced or metastatic head and neck squamous cell, hepatocellular, melanoma or renal cell carcinoma were enrolled in the trial. Before TCR sequencing, CD4+ T cells and CD8+ T cells from peripheral blood were sorted into separate populations. For sequencing of the TCRbeta CDR3 region, genomic DNA was extracted from the sorted cells. The immunoSEQ Assay was used to sequence the TCRbeta CDR3 regions. TCRdb took over this immuneACCESS table, retaining in-frame rearrangements with V and J assigned. Such tables are incomplete; in checked studies, under half of the missing clones stem from an unresolved V gene, and the remainder is unexplained. The sample includes some 73,000 clones, with about 90% observed a single time. Together, the top ten hold around 9.9% of the sample.

What the authors observed across the whole study: In the 0.1-3.0 mg/kg groups, partial responders had among the lowest normalized peripheral clonal expansion, particularly in CD8+ T cells. Low levels of normalized T-cell clonal expansion were also shown by some nonresponding patients. The antigen specificity of the peripheral T cells that underwent clonal expansion was not determined. At doses of 0.1 to 3.0 mg/kg, clonal expansion of both CD4+ and CD8+ blood T cells was observed from baseline to week 6. On average, CD8+ T cells showed more expanded clones than CD4+ T cells after ivuxolimab.

The chain joins TRBV4-1 to TRBJ2-7; the D gene identity is not certain. The receptor was isolated from an adult with an advanced solid tumor such as melanoma, head and neck, liver or kidney cancer. The sequencing used CD4+ or CD8+ T cells sorted from blood, collected in a trial of the OX40 agonist ivuxolimab. DNA sequence: TGCGCCAGCAGCCACCTAGGAGCCGGATACGAGCAGTACTTC. It encodes CASSHLGAGYEQYF.